The present T cell receptor (beta chain) was sequenced within a study of T cell clonality in common variable immunodeficiency. Notes on the study in general: Compared with controls, CVID subjects had fewer shared TCRbeta clones.

Profiling relied on immunoSEQ multiplex PCR, and the TCRdb table lists in-frame clones only, not all of them. This sample comprises about 34,000 clones, none seen once only. This clone was seen repeatedly, ten times or more. Its target is unknown. The CDR3 end is not reached by the read, which stops 3 residues before it; the germline J gene fills it in. V was cut by 3 bases and J by 3 bases, with 11 bases left in between. Germline loops: CDR1 KGHSH, CDR2 LQKENI. This CDR3 region has 14 residues. The chain links TRBV18 to TRBJ1-1; D unclear. The sequencing sample was made of peripheral blood mononuclear cells. This receptor was taken from a person aged 18 to 70 in good health. Partial CDR3 DNA: TGTGCCAGCTCACCCGCGGTCTGGGACACTGAA. This codes for CASSPAVWDTE. The full CDR3 protein is CASSPAVWDTEAFF.